This TCR beta chain was identified during a study of T cells in Graves' hyperthyroidism and ophthalmopathy. No progression to ophthalmopathy during 18 months of follow-up defined stable disease. Clinical symptoms, serum thyroxine and TRAb, thyroid ultrasound and orbital computed tomography were used for the diagnoses. The germline gives CDR1 MNHNY, CDR2 SVGAGI (reference sequence). The CDR3 consists of 13 residues. Trimming left V 10 bases short and J 2 bases short, with 15 bases between. Study-level results: Onset of ophthalmopathy came a median roughly 6 months after the model predicted it. The authors' 13 V-J model separated ophthalmopathy from stable hyperthyroidism.

The investigators amplified TCR beta CDR3 regions from RNA transcripts. With the HTBI primer set, the TCR CDR3 went through a first round of RT-PCR. MiXCR, applied by TCRdb to the multiplex PCR reads, yields one record per CDR3 protein. This table has over 700,000 distinct CDR3 sequences, roughly a third appearing once. This clonotype appeared once. The target antigen is unknown. This chain uses TRBV6-6 with TRBJ2-7; D may correspond to TRBD1 or TRBD2 (5 bases each). This clonotype originated in a woman aged 40 to 55 with Graves' hyperthyroidism. The specimen was blood. DNA of the CDR3: TGTGCCACAGCCACGTGGGGACCCTACGAGCAGTACTTC. Its protein product is CATATWGPYEQYF.